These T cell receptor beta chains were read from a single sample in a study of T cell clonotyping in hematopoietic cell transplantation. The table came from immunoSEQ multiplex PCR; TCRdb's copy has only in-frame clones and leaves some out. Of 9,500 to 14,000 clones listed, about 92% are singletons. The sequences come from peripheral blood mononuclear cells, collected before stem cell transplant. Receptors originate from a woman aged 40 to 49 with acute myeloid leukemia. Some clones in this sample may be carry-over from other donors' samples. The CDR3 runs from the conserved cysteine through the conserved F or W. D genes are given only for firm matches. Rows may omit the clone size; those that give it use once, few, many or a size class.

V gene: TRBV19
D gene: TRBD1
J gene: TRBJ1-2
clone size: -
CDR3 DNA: TGTGCCAGTAGTATAGGGCCGGGACAGGGGGATGGCTACACCTTC
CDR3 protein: CASSIGPGQGDGYTF

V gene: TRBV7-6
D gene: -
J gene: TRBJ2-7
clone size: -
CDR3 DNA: TGTGCCAGCAGTTTGGACCACTACGAGCAGTACTTC
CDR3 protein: CASSLDHYEQYF

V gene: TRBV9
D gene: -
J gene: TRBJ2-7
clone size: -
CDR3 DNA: TGTGCCAGCAGCGTAGATCAGGGCCCCTACGAGCAGTACTTC
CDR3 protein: CASSVDQGPYEQYF

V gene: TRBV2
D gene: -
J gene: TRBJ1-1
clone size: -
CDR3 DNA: TGTGCCAGCAGTGAAGGGGGGGGCAGGGACACTGAAGCTTTCTTT
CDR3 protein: CASSEGGGRDTEAFF

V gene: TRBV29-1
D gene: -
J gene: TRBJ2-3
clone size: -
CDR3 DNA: TGCAGCGTGATGAACCAGCACGCAGATACGCAGTATTTT
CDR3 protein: CSVMNQHADTQYF

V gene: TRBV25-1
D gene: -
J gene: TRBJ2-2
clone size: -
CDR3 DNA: TGTGCCAGCAGTCTACAAACAATTGGATCCGGGGAGCTGTTTTTT
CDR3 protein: CASSLQTIGSGELFF

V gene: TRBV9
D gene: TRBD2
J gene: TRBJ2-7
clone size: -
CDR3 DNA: TGTGCCAGCTCACTAGCGGGCAACTACGAGCAGTACTTC
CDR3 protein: CASSLAGNYEQYF

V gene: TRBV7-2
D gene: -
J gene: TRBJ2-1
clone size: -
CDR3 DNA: TGTGCCAGCAGCTTGATTCGCCCTTTCGATGAGCAGTTCTTC
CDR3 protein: CASSLIRPFDEQFF

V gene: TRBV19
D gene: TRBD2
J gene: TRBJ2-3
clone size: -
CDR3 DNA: TGTGCCAGTAGTGCTCGACTAGCCGGCACAGATACGCAGTATTTT
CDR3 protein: CASSARLAGTDTQYF

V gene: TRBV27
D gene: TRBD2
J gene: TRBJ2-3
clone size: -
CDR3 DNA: TGTGCCAGCAGTTTACTTCCGGGAGGGGATACAGATACGCAGTATTTT
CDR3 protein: CASSLLPGGDTDTQYF

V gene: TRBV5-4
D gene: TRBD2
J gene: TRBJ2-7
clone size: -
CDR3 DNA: TGTGCCAGCAGCTCACCCTCTAGCGGGAGAGCCTACGAGCAGTACTTC
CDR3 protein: CASSSPSSGRAYEQYF

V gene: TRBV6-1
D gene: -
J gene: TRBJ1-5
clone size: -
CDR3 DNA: TGTGCCAGCAGTGAGGGCAGCAATCAGCCCCAGCATTTT
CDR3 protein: CASSEGSNQPQHF

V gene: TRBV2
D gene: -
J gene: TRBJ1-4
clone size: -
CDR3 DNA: TGTGCCAGCAGTGATAGTTCGGGGGTAGCAACTAATGAAAAACTGTTTTTT
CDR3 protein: CASSDSSGVATNEKLFF

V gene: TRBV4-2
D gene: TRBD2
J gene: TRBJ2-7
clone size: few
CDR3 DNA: TGTGCCAGCAGCCATGAACTAGCGGGAAACTCCTACGAGCAGTACTTC
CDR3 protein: CASSHELAGNSYEQYF

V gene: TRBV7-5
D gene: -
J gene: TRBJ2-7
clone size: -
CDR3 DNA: TGTGTCAGATGTTATAGCTACCTACGAGACGAGCAGTACTTC
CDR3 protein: CVRCYSYLRDEQYF

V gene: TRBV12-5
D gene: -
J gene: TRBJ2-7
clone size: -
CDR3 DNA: TGTGCTAGTGGTGTGAGTTACGAGCAGTACTTC
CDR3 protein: CASGVSYEQYF

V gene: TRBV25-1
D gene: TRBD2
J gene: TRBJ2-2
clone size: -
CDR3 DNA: TGTGCCAGCCGGAGCGGGAGCGGCGGGGAGCTGTTTTTT
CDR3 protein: CASRSGSGGELFF

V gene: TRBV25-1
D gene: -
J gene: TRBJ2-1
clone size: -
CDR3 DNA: TGTGCCAGCCAACGGGCCGTTGGAACCTACAATGAGCAGTTCTTC
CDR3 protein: CASQRAVGTYNEQFF

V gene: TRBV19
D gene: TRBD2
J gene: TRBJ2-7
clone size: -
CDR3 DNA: TGTGCCACCGCGGCGGGAGGGGGTAGAAGGGAGCAGTACTTC
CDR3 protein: CATAAGGGRREQYF

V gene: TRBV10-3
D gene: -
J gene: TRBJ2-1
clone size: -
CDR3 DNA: TGTGCCATCAGTGAGTCCGGGACGACCAATGAGCAGTTCTTC
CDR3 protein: CAISESGTTNEQFF

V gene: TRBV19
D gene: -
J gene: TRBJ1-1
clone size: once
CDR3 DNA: TGTGCCAGTAGTCTGTCTCCTAGTCCTGAAGCTTTCTTT
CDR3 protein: CASSLSPSPEAFF

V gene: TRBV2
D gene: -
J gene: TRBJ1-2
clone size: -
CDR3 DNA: TGTGCCAGCAGTGACCAGGAAGGCTACACCTTC
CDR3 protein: CASSDQEGYTF

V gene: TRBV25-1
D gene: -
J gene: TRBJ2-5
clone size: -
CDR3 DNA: TGTGCCAGCAGCAAAACAGGGATGGGGGAGACCCAGTACTTC
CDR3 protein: CASSKTGMGETQYF

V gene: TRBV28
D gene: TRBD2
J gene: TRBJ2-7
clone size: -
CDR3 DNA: TGTGCCAGCAGTTTTGCAGCGGGAGGATACGAGCAGTACTTC
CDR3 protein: CASSFAAGGYEQYF

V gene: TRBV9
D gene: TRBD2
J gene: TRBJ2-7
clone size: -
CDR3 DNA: TGTGCCAGCAGCGTAGGACTAGCGGGAGTCTCTAACTACGAGCAGTACTTC
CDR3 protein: CASSVGLAGVSNYEQYF

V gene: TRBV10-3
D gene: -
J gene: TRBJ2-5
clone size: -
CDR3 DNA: TGTGCCATCAGTGGTCACGGGCAAGAGACCCAGTACTTC
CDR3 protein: CAISGHGQETQYF

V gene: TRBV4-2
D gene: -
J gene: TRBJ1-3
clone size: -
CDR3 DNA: TGTGCCAGCAGCCCGGTGTGGAGGGAAGAAAACACCATATATTTT
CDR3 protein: CASSPVWREENTIYF

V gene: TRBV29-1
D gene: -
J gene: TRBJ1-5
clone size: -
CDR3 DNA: TGCAGCGCCCGGGACAACTACAATCAGCCCCAGCATTTT
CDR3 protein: CSARDNYNQPQHF

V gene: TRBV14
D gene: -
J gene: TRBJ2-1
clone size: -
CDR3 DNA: TGTGCCAGCAGTCGTCTAGGGCCCCTCAATGAGCAGTTCTTC
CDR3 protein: CASSRLGPLNEQFF

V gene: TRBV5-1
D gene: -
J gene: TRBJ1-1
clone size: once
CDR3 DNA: TGCGCCAGCAACTCAGGGACCACTGAAGCTTTCTTT
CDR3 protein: CASNSGTTEAFF

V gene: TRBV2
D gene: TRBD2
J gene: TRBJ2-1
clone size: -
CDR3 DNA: TGTGCCAGCAGTCGCGAGCGGGAGGACTACAATGAGCAGTTCTTC
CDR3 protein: CASSREREDYNEQFF

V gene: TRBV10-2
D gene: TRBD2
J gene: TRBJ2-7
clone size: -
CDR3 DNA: TGCGCCAGCAGTGAGAGCGGGAGCATTTACGAGCAGTACTTC
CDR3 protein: CASSESGSIYEQYF

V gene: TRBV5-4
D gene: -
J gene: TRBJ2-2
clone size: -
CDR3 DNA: TGTGCCAGCAGCGGGGGTCACGACACGGGGCTGAACACCGGGGAGCTGTTTTTT
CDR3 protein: CASSGGHDTGLNTGELFF

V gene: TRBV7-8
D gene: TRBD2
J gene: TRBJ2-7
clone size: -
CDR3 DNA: TGTGCCAGCAGCTTAGGTAGCGGGAGACGGTACGAGCAGTACTTC
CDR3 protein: CASSLGSGRRYEQYF

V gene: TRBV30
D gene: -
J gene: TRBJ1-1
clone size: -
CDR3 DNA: TGTGCCTGGAGGTGGGGCAGCCTGGAGGCTTTCTTT
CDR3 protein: CAWRWGSLEAFF

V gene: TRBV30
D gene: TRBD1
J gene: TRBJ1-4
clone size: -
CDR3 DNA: TGTGCCTGGACGGGACAGGGGGTCAGAGAAAAACTGTTTTTT
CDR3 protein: CAWTGQGVREKLFF

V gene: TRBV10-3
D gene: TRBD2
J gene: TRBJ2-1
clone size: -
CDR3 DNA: TGTGCCATCAGCTTTAGCGGGAGTAGCGTGGAGCAGTTCTTC
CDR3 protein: CAISFSGSSVEQFF